The T cell receptor beta chain under discussion was sequenced for a study of regulatory T cells in long-lasting Graves disease. On the study more broadly: Patients newly diagnosed with Graves' had been on antithyroid drugs for under 3 months.

Trimming left V 2 bases short and J 8 bases short, with 19 bases between. This CDR3 spans 16 amino acids. Per the germline V gene, CDR1 is SGHNT and CDR2 is YENEEA. Time point indicated: newly diagnosed GD, antithyroid drugs for less than 3 months. Extracted RNA from PBMCs served as the source of the TCR library. This clonotype was seen repeatedly, ten times or more. Building of the TCR beta libraries involved iRepertoire HTBI primers and Arm-PCR of CDR3 regions. MiXCR, applied by TCRdb to the multiplex PCR reads, yields one record per CDR3 protein. The table shows some 400,000 distinct CDR3 sequences, with 15% occurring only once. These same data were also listed under a study on T cells in Graves' hyperthyroidism and ophthalmopathy. That paper notes: The primer set for the first-round RT-PCR of the TCR CDR3 was HTBI. Among clonotypes expanded in thyroid above 0.001, most were also found in blood.

This TCR came from a woman aged 25-40 years with Graves disease. The sample consisted of peripheral blood mononuclear cells (PBMCs), taken at new diagnosis, from a patient treated with antithyroid drugs. The chain employs TRBV11-3 and TRBJ2-1, with D perhaps assigned TRBD1 or TRBD2 (5 bases each). The CDR3 loop is CASSLRNSGPWDEQFF. CDR3 bases: TGTGCCAGCAGCTTACGTAATTCGGGACCGTGGGATGAGCAGTTCTTC.